Below, 2 T cell receptor beta chains from the same sample are listed, as sequenced in a study of tumor-infiltrating lymphocytes in primary liver carcinoma. Scientists recovered RNA and DNA together from roughly 21-30 mg of unsorted bulk tissue. A constant-region primer served to make TCR beta cDNA from roughly 500 ng total RNA. Libraries for TCR beta were built through three nested multiplex PCR rounds, which together made up a slightly modified ARM-PCR procedure. With TRBV1-TRBV30 forward primers and a C-beta reverse primer, the first two PCR rounds were run for nine to eleven cycles each. Each CDR3 protein gets one entry after TCRdb re-called the multiplex PCR reads with MiXCR. The sample consists of more than 20,000 distinct CDR3 sequences, 80% of them appearing once. Source material: liver tumor tissue from sampling region 2. Described subset: tumor region T2, inferior pole. The source of these receptors is a young woman with primary liver carcinoma and hepatitis B virus infection.

To note about this clonotype: A read error is likely, as this CDR3 ends without the conserved phenylalanine or tryptophan. J is TRBJ2-5 and V is TRBV6-1; D is perhaps TRBD2 (5 bases). Germline values: CDR1 MNHNS, CDR2 SASEGT. The CDR3 contains 13 residues. The CDR3 nucleotides read TGTGCCAGCAGTAGCGGTACGAGGGAGATCCAGTACTTA. Protein: CASSSGTREIQYL.

As concerns this clonotype: The junction and the germline gene differ at one end; a read error may be behind it. The V call is TRBV11-3, the J call TRBJ2-7; D gene ambiguous. CDR3 length: 15 residues. The germline gives CDR1 SGHNT, CDR2 YENEEA. CDR3 region: CANSLDLDLSYEQYF. CDR3 DNA sequence: TGTGCCAACAGCTTAGACTTGGACCTCTCCTACGAGCAGTACTTC.